The T cell receptor beta chain under discussion was sequenced for a study of blood T cell repertoires in COVID-19. Study-wide background: Samples taken during acute and convalescent COVID-19 were collected in the United States, Italy and Spain. Sample material is recorded as cDNA or gDNA derived from T cells, B-cell-depleted T cells, or PBMCs.

This table comes from immunoSEQ multiplex PCR, and its TCRdb copy is limited to in-frame clones, with some not included. The table records over 120,000 clones, 75% to 85% of them present only once. V lost 5 bases and J lost 6; bases outside the gene matches: 6. CDR3 length: 16 amino acids. Germline CDR1 reads MNHEY; CDR2 reads SMNVEV (reference sequence). Sequencing was performed on peripheral blood. The sequence derives from a man in his sixties with active or convalescent COVID-19. This sequence joins TRBV27 and TRBJ2-1, with 14 nucleotides matching TRBD2. CDR3 sequence (DNA): TGTGCCAGCAGTACTACCGGGACTAGCGGGAGCAATGAGCAGTTCTTC. It translates to CASSTTGTSGSNEQFF.